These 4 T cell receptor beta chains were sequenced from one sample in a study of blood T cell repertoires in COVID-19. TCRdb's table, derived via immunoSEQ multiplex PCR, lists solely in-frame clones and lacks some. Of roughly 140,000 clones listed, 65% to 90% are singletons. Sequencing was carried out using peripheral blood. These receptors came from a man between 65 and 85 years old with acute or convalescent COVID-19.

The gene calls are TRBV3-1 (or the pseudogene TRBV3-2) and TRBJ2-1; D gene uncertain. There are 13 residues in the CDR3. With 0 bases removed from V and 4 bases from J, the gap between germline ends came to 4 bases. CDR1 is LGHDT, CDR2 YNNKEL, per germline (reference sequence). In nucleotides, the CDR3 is TGTGCCAGCAGCCAAGAACAGTACAATGAGCAGTTCTTC. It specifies CASSQEQYNEQFF.

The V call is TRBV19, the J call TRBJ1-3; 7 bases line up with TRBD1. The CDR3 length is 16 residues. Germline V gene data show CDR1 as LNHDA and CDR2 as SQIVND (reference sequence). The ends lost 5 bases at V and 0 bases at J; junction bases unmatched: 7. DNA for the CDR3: TGTGCCAGTAGTGCACAGACAGGGACCTCTGGAAACACCATATATTTT. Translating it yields CASSAQTGTSGNTIYF.

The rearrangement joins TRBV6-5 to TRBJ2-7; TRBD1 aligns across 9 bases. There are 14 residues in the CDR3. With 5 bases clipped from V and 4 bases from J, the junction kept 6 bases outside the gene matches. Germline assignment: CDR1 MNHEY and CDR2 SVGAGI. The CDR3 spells CASSPRQGEYEQYF. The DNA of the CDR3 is TGTGCCAGCAGTCCGAGACAGGGGGAATACGAGCAGTACTTC.

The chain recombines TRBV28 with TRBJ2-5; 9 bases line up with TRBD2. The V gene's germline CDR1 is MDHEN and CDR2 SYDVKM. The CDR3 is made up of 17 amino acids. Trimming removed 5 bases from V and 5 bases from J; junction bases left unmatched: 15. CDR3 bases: TGTGCCAGCAGTCCGCTCCCGACTAGCGGAGGGGGGGAGACCCAGTACTTC. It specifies CASSPLPTSGGGETQYF.